Described below is a single TCR beta chain sequence and its context. Its antigen is undetermined. This sample stems from a study of T cells in localized non-small cell lung cancer. Clones were sequenced by immunoSEQ multiplex PCR, and TCRdb holds only the in-frame ones, with some missing. In the table there are roughly 30,000 clones, more than 70% of which are singletons. The study, taken as a whole, reports: Heterogeneity within the tumor remains possible, as just one region underwent sequencing. When the top 100 tumor clones were examined, a median around 58 of them also appeared in the adjacent lung, which was paired and uninvolved. Adjacent uninvolved lung had the highest clonality, suggesting focused antigen responses.

The V end lost 2 bases, the J end lost 10 bases, and 15 bases lay between the germline ends. This CDR3 spans 13 amino acids. Per germline, CDR1 MNHEY and CDR2 SVGAGI. The V gene is TRBV6-5, the J gene TRBJ2-7; D possibly corresponds to TRBD2 (6 bases). The sample consisted of peripheral blood, taken before any cancer treatment. This TCR was sampled from a woman aged 40-69 years with stage I lung adenocarcinoma. CDR3 region: CASSYGGSDPQYF. The CDR3 DNA follows: TGTGCCAGCAGTTACGGGGGGTCGGACCCTCAGTACTTC.